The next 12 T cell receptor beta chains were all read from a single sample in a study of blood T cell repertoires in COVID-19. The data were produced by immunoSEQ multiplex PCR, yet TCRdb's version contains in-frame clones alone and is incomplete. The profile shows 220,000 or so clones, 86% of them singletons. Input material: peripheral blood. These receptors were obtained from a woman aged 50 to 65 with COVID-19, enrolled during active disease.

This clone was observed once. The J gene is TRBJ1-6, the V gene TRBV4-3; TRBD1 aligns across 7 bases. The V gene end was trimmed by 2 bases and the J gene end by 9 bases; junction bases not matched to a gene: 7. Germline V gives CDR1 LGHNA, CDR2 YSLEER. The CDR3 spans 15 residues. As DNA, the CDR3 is TGCGCCAGCAGCCAACGACAGGGAGGAGGTTCACCCCTCCACTTT. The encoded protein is CASSQRQGGGSPLHF.

CDR3 coding DNA: TGTGCCAGCAGCTCGGACAGGGTTTTCGTTGGCTACACCTTC. This encodes CASSSDRVFVGYTF. V is TRBV6-6 and J is TRBJ1-2; 8 bases fit TRBD1. V lost 6 bases and J lost 7; bases outside the gene matches: 10. This CDR3 has 14 amino acids. Germline CDR1 MNHNY, CDR2 SVGAGI (reference sequence).

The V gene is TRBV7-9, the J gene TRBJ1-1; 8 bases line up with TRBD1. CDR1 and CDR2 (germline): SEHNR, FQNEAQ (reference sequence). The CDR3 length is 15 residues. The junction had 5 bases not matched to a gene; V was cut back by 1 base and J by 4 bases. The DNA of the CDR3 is TGTGCCAGCAGCTTAGTCGTCACAGGGGGCACTGAAGCTTTCTTT. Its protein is CASSLVVTGGTEAFF.

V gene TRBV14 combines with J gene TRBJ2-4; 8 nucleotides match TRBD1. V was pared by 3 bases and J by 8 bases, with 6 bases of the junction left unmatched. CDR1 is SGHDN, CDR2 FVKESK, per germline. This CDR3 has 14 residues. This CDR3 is CASSQGTGGYIQYF. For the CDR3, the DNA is TGTGCCAGCAGCCAGGGGACAGGCGGGTACATTCAGTACTTC.

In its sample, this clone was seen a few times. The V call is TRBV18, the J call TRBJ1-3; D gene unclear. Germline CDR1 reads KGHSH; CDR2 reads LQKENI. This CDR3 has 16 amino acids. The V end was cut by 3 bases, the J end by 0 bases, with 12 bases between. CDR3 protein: CASSPPEGFSGNTIYF. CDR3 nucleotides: TGTGCCAGCTCACCCCCCGAGGGCTTCTCTGGAAACACCATATATTTT.

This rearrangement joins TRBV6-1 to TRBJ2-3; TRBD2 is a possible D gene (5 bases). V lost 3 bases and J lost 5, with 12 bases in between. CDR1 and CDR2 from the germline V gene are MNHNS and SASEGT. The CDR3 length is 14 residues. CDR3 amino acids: CASSEFTGLDTQYF. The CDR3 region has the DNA TGTGCCAGCAGTGAGTTCACGGGGTTAGATACGCAGTATTTT.

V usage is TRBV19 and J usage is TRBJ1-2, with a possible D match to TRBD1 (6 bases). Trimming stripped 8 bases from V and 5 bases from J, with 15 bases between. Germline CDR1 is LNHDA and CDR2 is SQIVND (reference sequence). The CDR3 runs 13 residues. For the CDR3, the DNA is TGTGCCAGTTTCGCTGTTCAGGGGTATGGCTACACCTTC. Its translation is CASFAVQGYGYTF.

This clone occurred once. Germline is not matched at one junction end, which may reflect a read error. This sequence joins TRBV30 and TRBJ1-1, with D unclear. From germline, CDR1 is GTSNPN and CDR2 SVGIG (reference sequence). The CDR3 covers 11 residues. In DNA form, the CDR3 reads TGTGCCTGGAGTGAAAACAGTGAAGCTTTCTTT. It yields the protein CAWSENSEAFF. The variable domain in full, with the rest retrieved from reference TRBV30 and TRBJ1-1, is SQTIHQWPATLVQPVGSPLSLECTVEGTSNPNLYWYRQAAGRGLQLLFYSVGIGQISSEVPQNLSASRPQDRQFILSSKKLLLSDSGFYLCAWSENSEAFFGQGTRLTVV.

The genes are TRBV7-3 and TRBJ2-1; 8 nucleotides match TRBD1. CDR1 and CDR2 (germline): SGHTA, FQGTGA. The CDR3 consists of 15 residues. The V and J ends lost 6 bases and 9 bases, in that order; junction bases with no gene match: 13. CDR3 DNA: TGTGCCAGCAGGCCTCAGGGGGCAGGTGTGAGTGAGCAGTTCTTC. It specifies CASRPQGAGVSEQFF.

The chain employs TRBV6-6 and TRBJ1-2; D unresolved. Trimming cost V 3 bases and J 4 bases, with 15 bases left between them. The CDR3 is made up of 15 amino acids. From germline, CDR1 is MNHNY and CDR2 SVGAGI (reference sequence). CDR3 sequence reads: CASSYNGSPSYGYTF. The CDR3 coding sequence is TGTGCCAGCAGTTATAATGGGAGCCCCTCCTATGGCTACACCTTC.

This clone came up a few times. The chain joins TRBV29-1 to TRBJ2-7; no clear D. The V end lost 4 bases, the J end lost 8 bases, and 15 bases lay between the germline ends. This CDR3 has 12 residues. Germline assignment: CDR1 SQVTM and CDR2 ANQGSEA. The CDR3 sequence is CSVASGSTQQYF. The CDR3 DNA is TGCAGCGTTGCTAGTGGATCGACTCAGCAGTACTTC.

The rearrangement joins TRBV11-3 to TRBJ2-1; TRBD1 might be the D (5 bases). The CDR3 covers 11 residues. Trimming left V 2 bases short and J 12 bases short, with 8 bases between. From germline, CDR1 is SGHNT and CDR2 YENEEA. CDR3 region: CASSLLGAQFF. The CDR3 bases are TGTGCCAGCAGCTTACTTGGGGCGCAGTTCTTC.